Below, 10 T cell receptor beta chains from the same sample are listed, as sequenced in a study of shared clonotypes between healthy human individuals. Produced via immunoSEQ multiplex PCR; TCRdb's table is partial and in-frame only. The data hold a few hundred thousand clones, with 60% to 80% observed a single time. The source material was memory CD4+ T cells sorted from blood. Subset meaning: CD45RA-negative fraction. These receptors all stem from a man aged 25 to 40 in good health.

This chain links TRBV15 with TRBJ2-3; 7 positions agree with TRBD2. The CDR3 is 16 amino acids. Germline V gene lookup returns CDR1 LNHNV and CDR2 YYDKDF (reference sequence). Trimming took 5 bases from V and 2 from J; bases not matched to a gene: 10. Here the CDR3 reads CATSRFSGPFTDTQYF. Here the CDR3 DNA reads TGTGCCACCAGCCGATTTAGCGGGCCCTTCACAGATACGCAGTATTTT.

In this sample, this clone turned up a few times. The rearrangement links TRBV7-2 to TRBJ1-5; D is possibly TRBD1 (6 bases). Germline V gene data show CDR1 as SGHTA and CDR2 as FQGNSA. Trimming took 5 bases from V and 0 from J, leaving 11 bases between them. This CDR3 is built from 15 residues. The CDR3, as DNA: TGTGCCAGCAGCCTTGACAGGTATAGCAATCAGCCCCAGCATTTT. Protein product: CASSLDRYSNQPQHF.

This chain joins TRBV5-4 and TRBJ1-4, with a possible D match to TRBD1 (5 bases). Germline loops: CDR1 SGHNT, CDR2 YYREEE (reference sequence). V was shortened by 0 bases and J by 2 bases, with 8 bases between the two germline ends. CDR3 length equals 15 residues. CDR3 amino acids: CASSLARGTNEKLFF. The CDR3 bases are TGTGCCAGCAGCTTGGCGCGGGGGACTAATGAAAAACTGTTTTTT. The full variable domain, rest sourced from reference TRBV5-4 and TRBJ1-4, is ETGVTQSPTHLIKTRGQQVTLRCSSQSGHNTVSWYQQALGQGPQFIFQYYREEENGRGNFPPRFSGLQFPNYSSELNVNALELDDSALYLCASSLARGTNEKLFFGSGTQLSVL.

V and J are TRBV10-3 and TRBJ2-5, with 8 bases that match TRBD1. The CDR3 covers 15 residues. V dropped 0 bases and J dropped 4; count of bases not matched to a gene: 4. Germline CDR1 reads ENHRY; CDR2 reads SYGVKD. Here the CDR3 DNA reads TGTGCCATCAGTGAGTCCTACGGACAGGGAGAGACCCAGTACTTC. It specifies CAISESYGQGETQYF.

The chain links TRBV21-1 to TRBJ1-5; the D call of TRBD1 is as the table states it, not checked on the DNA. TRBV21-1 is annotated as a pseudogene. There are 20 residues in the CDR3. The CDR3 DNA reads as TGTGCCAGCAGCAAAGAAAACGACAGGGGACGCTCTTATAGCAATCAGCCCCAGCATTTT. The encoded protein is CASSKENDRGRSYSNQPQHF.

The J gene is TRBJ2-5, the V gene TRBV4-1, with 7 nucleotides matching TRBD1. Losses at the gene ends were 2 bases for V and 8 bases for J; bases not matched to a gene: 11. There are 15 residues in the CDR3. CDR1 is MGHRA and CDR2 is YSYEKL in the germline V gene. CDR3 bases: TGCGCCAGCAGCCAACCAAGACAGGGATACCGAACCCAGTACTTC. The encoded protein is CASSQPRQGYRTQYF.

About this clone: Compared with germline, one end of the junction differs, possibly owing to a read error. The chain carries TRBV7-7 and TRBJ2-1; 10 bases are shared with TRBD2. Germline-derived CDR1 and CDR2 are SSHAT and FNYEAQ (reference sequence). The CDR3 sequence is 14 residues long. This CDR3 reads CASTLAGEGNEQFF. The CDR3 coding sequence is TGTGCTAGCACCCTAGCGGGAGAAGGCAATGAGCAGTTCTTC.

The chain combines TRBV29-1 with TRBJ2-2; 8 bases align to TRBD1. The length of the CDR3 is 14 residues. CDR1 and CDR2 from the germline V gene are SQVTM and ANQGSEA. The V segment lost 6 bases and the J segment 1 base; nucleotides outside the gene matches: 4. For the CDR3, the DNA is TGCAGCGTCTTGACAGGGGTGAACACCGGGGAGCTGTTTTTT. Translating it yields CSVLTGVNTGELFF.

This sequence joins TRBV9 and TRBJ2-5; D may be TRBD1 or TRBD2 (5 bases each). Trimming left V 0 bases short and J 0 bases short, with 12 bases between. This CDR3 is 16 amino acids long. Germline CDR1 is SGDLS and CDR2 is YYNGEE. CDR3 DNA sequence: TGTGCCAGCAGCGTAGGGGACCCCCGGGACCAAGAGACCCAGTACTTC. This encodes CASSVGDPRDQETQYF.

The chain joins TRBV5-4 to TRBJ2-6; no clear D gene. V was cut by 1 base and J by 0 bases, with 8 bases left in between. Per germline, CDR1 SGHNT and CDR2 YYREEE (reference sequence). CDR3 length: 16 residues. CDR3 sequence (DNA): TGTGCCAGCAGCTTGAGGCTAGACTCTGGGGCCAACGTCCTGACTTTC. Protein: CASSLRLDSGANVLTF.